This entry lists 25 T cell receptor beta chains sequenced from one sample in a study of glioma-infiltrating T cells after dendritic cell vaccination. Documented time point: after dendritic cell vaccination, including at tumor progression/relapse. Clones were read by immunoSEQ multiplex PCR, and TCRdb kept only the in-frame ones, dropping some. The sample includes some 90,000 clones, approximately 75% of them seen just once. This material consisted of blood, taken after dendritic cell vaccination. These receptors came from a human donor with glioblastoma.

This clone was seen a handful of times. V and J are TRBV2 and TRBJ2-7; 7 bases map to TRBD1. V trimming: 8 bases; J trimming: 2 bases; junction bases outside the gene matches: 6. Per germline, CDR1 SNHLY and CDR2 FYNNEI. The CDR3 covers 13 residues. CDR3 nucleotides: TGTGCCAGCGGGACAGCCAACACCTACGAGCAGTACGTC. This codes for CASGTANTYEQYV.

V and J are TRBV7-6 and TRBJ2-6, with a tentative D call TRBD1 (6 bases). This CDR3 spans 18 amino acids. V gave up 5 bases and J gave up 1 base, with 18 bases separating them. Looked up from germline, CDR1 is SGHVS and CDR2 is FNYEAQ. This CDR3 reads CASSPQSPGVSGANVLTF. The CDR3 coding sequence is TGTGCCAGCAGCCCCCAGTCCCCAGGGGTTTCTGGGGCCAACGTCCTGACTTTC.

This clone was seen just once. The chain joins TRBV18 to TRBJ2-7; TRBD1 matches at 10 bases. Germline lookup yields CDR1 KGHSH and CDR2 LQKENI. This CDR3 contains 14 residues. V lost 7 bases, J lost 2 bases, and 5 bases stayed unmatched. Written as DNA, the CDR3 is TGTGCCAGCTTACCGGGACAGGGGCCCTACGAGCAGTACTTC. Residues: CASLPGQGPYEQYF.

The chain recombines TRBV10-1 with TRBJ2-3; a weak D match, TRBD2 (6 bases). The CDR3 runs to 14 residues. CDR1 WNHNN and CDR2 SYGVQD come from the germline V gene (reference sequence). V lost 4 bases, J lost 6 bases, and 14 bases lay in between. CDR3 loop: CASSVRRDSDTQYF. In nucleotides, the CDR3 is TGCGCCAGCAGTGTTAGGAGGGATTCGGATACGCAGTATTTT.

The chain links TRBV10-3 to TRBJ2-7, with 15 bases that match TRBD2. The CDR3 has 15 residues. With V trimmed by 4 bases and J by 2 bases, 0 bases remained unmatched. CDR1 is ENHRY and CDR2 is SYGVKD in the germline V gene. The CDR3 bases are TGTGCCATCAGTGGGACTAGCGGGGGGGCCTACGAGCAGTACTTC. Amino acids: CAISGTSGGAYEQYF.

A remark on this clone: The junction departs from germline at one end; a sequencing error may be responsible. This sample also contains other DNA sequences that code for the same CDR3. The V gene is TRBV4-1, the J gene TRBJ2-5; D possibly corresponds to TRBD1 (5 bases). CDR3 length equals 14 residues. Germline V gene sequence: CDR1 MGHRA, CDR2 YSYEKL. The DNA for the CDR3 is TGTGCCAGCAGCCGACCAGACAGCCAAGAGACCCAGTACTTC. This encodes CASSRPDSQETQYF.

V is TRBV5-6 and J is TRBJ1-4, with 8 positions matching TRBD1. Germline trimming cut 3 bases from V and 7 bases from J; bases unmatched to any gene: 8. The V gene's germline CDR1 is SGHDT and CDR2 YYEEEE. CDR3 length: 15 amino acids. The CDR3 reads CASSSPTGVGEKLFF. Here the CDR3 DNA reads TGTGCCAGCAGCTCCCCGACAGGGGTGGGTGAAAAACTGTTTTTT. The entire variable domain, with the rest obtained from reference TRBV5-6 and TRBJ1-4, is as follows: DAGVTQSPTHLIKTRGQQVTLRCSPKSGHDTVSWYQQALGQGPQFIFQYYEEEERQRGNFPDRFSGHQFPNYSSELNVNALLLGDSALYLCASSSPTGVGEKLFFGSGTQLSVL.

This clone was observed a single time. CDR3 sequence (DNA): TGTGCCAGCAGCTTAATTCCTGACCGGGACAGGGTGAGGGATCAGCCCCAGCATTTT. Residues: CASSLIPDRDRVRDQPQHF. The V call is TRBV7-7, the J call TRBJ1-5; 9 bases map to TRBD1. The CDR3 covers 19 residues. Germline CDR1 is SSHAT and CDR2 is FNYEAQ (reference sequence). Trimming removed 2 bases from V and 5 bases from J; junction bases left unmatched: 16.

This clone appeared a single time. V is TRBV7-9 and J is TRBJ2-1, with 7 bases that match TRBD2. This CDR3 region has 15 residues. V lost 1 base and J lost 0; bases outside the gene matches: 0. Per the germline V gene, CDR1 is SEHNR and CDR2 is FQNEAQ (reference sequence). The CDR3 loop reads CASSLGGGSYNEQFF. The CDR3 DNA is TGTGCCAGCAGCTTAGGCGGGGGCTCCTACAATGAGCAGTTCTTC.

The table lists this clone with a few counts. V usage is TRBV15 and J usage is TRBJ2-7, with D possibly matching TRBD1 (6 bases). This CDR3 has 17 residues. Germline-derived CDR1 and CDR2 are LNHNV and YYDKDF (reference sequence). The V end lost 0 bases, the J end lost 7 bases, and 22 bases lay between the germline ends. This CDR3 is CATSRDLLTAGAGEQYV. The CDR3 DNA reads as TGTGCCACCAGCAGAGATCTTCTCACAGCAGGGGCTGGGGAGCAGTACGTC.

The chain couples TRBV6-5 to TRBJ2-5; D may be TRBD1 (6 bases). V lost 4 bases and J lost 4, with 16 bases in between. The CDR3 contains 15 residues. Germline V gives CDR1 MNHEY, CDR2 SVGAGI. CDR3 nucleotides: TGTGCCAGCAGTTTGGACAGTTTATACGGAGAGACCCAGTACTTC. It encodes CASSLDSLYGETQYF.

The gene calls are TRBV5-1 and TRBJ2-5; TRBD1 agrees at 8 bases. TRBJ2-7 matches the DNA end more closely, so the J call is doubtful. There are 14 residues in the CDR3. The V gene's germline CDR1 is SGHRS and CDR2 YFSETQ. CDR3 in amino acids: CASSLQGALYEQYF. CDR3 sequence (DNA): TGCGCCAGCAGCTTGCAGGGGGCCCTCTACGAGCAGTACTTC.

The CDR3 coding sequence is TGTGCCAGCAGTTACCAGGCGGGGAACACTGAAGCTTTCTTT. It yields the protein CASSYQAGNTEAFF. This chain uses TRBV6-5 with TRBJ1-1; no clear D. The germline V gene encodes CDR1 MNHEY and CDR2 SVGAGI. Between the trimmed V and J ends, which lost 2 bases and 1 base, there was a span of 8 bases. This CDR3 comprises 14 residues.

The chain uses TRBV7-9 and TRBJ2-5; D might be TRBD1 (6 bases). In germline, CDR1 is SEHNR, CDR2 FQNEAQ (reference sequence). V lost 4 bases and J lost 0, with 12 bases in between. The CDR3 sequence is 15 residues long. In DNA, the CDR3 is TGTGCCAGCAGCTCCCCCGGGACATACCAAGAGACCCAGTACTTC. Translating it yields CASSSPGTYQETQYF.

This clone was detected only a few times. The J gene is TRBJ1-1, the V gene TRBV7-8; tentative D call: TRBD1 (5 bases). Germline V gives CDR1 SGHVS, CDR2 FQNEAQ. Deletions cut 0 bases from V and 4 bases from J, with 18 bases between. The CDR3 has 17 amino acids. The CDR3 is CASSLAGIGGGGTEAFF. CDR3 coding DNA: TGTGCCAGCAGCTTAGCTGGGATCGGGGGTGGTGGCACTGAAGCTTTCTTT. The whole variable domain, remainder taken from reference TRBV7-8 and TRBJ1-1, is GAGVSQSPRYKVAKRGQDVALRCDPISGHVSLFWYQQALGQGPEFLTYFQNEAQLDKSGLPSDRFFAERPEGSVSTLKIQRTQQEDSAVYLCASSLAGIGGGGTEAFFGQGTRLTVV.

The chain links TRBV6-1 to TRBJ2-7; maybe TRBD1 (5 bases). Germline V gene data show CDR1 as MNHNS and CDR2 as SASEGT. V lost 5 bases and J 5 bases, leaving 10 bases between the germline ends. There are 12 residues in the CDR3. The CDR3 reads CASSPTANEQYF. In DNA, the CDR3 is TGTGCCAGCAGTCCGACAGCTAACGAGCAGTACTTC.

CDR3 amino acids: CASSPPLQGNTEAFF. The DNA for the CDR3 is TGTGCCAGCAGCCCGCCCTTACAGGGGAACACTGAAGCTTTCTTT. This rearrangement joins TRBV5-4 to TRBJ1-1; a possible D gene is TRBD1 (6 bases). The CDR3 has 15 residues. The V end lost 4 bases, the J end lost 1 base, and 14 bases lay between the germline ends. Germline loops: CDR1 SGHNT, CDR2 YYREEE (reference sequence).

The CDR3 sequence is CASSRTANEAFF. DNA for the CDR3: TGTGCCAGCAGCCGGACAGCTAATGAAGCTTTCTTT. V is TRBV6-1 and J is TRBJ1-1; TRBD1 is a possible D gene (6 bases). The CDR3 length is 12 residues. Per the germline V gene, CDR1 is MNHNS and CDR2 is SASEGT. With 6 bases removed from V and 7 bases from J, the gap between germline ends came to 12 bases.

The genes are TRBV6-1 and TRBJ1-4; 10 nucleotides line up with TRBD1. CDR1 and CDR2 (germline): MNHNS, SASEGT. The CDR3 spans 17 residues. Germline trimming cut 3 bases from V and 5 bases from J; bases unmatched to any gene: 9. CDR3 region: CASSDDRGLLLNEKLFF. As DNA, the CDR3 is TGTGCCAGCAGTGATGACAGGGGGCTATTACTAAATGAAAAACTGTTTTTT.

The table lists this clone with a few counts. The chain uses TRBV4-1 and TRBJ1-4; 7 positions agree with TRBD1. The V gene end was trimmed by 2 bases and the J gene end by 10 bases; junction bases not matched to a gene: 10. Per the germline V gene, CDR1 is MGHRA and CDR2 is YSYEKL. The CDR3 contains 15 residues. This CDR3 is CASSQMTGTNAKLFF. The DNA of the CDR3 is TGCGCCAGCAGCCAAATGACAGGGACGAACGCAAAACTGTTTTTT.

The V call is TRBV7-6, the J call TRBJ1-5; TRBD1 agrees at 7 bases. CDR1 is SGHVS and CDR2 is FNYEAQ in the germline V gene. The V segment lost 3 bases and the J segment 3 bases; nucleotides outside the gene matches: 5. The CDR3 consists of 15 residues. The DNA for the CDR3 is TGTGCCAGCAGCTTCCGGGACAGCCCCAATCAGCCCCAGCATTTT. It codes for CASSFRDSPNQPQHF. Supplemented by reference TRBV7-6 and TRBJ1-5, the full variable domain reads GAGVSQSPRYKVTKRGQDVALRCDPISGHVSLYWYRQALGQGPEFLTYFNYEAQQDKSGLPNDRFSAERPEGSISTLTIQRTEQRDSAMYRCASSFRDSPNQPQHFGDGTRLSIL.

The rearrangement joins TRBV4-2 to TRBJ2-1; 7 bases fit TRBD2. The CDR3 length is 12 residues. Germline CDR1 LGHNA, CDR2 YNFKEQ. After removal of 1 base from V and 9 bases from J, the junction contained 0 bases not matched to a gene. CDR3 amino acids: CASSQGEGEQFF. DNA of the CDR3: TGTGCCAGCAGCCAAGGGGAGGGTGAGCAGTTCTTC.

The chain carries TRBV10-3 and TRBJ2-5; the match to TRBD1 covers 10 bases. Unmatched junction bases numbered 7, after V lost 10 bases and J lost 5 bases. CDR1 is ENHRY, CDR2 SYGVKD, per germline. This CDR3 is built from 13 residues. CDR3 coding DNA: TGTGCCACCGGGACAGGGGTTACGGAGACCCAGTACTTC. This translates into CATGTGVTETQYF.

This clone showed up just once. V and J are TRBV2 and TRBJ1-1, with TRBD1 identical over 9 bases. The CDR3 consists of 13 residues. Germline V gene sequence: CDR1 SNHLY, CDR2 FYNNEI. The J segment lost 3 bases and the V segment lost 7 bases, leaving 3 bases of the junction unmatched. CDR3 amino acids: CASKGQGDTEAFF. DNA for the CDR3: TGTGCCAGCAAGGGACAGGGTGACACTGAAGCTTTCTTT.

The V gene is TRBV19, the J gene TRBJ2-5, with a tentative D call TRBD2 (5 bases). The V gene's germline CDR1 is LNHDA and CDR2 SQIVND (reference sequence). This CDR3 region has 14 residues. The ends were cut back, 7 bases at V and 4 bases at J, with 16 bases in the middle. The CDR3 region has the DNA TGTGCCAGTAAAATGGAGGTGTTGTCAGAGACCCAGTACTTC. Residues: CASKMEVLSETQYF.